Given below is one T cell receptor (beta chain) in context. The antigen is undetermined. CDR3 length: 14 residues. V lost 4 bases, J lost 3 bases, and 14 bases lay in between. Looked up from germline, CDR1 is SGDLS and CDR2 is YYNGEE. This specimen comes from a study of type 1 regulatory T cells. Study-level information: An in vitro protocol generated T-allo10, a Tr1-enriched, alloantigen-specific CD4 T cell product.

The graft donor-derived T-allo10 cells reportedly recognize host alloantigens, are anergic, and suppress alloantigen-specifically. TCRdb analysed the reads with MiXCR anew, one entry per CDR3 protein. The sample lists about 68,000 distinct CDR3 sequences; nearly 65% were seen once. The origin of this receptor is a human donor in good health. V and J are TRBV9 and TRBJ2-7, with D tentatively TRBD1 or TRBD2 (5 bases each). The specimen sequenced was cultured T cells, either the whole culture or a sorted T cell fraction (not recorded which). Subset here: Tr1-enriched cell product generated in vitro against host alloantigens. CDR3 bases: TGTGCCAGCAGCCCCCGGGACCGAAGCTACGAGCAGTACTTC. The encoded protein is CASSPRDRSYEQYF.